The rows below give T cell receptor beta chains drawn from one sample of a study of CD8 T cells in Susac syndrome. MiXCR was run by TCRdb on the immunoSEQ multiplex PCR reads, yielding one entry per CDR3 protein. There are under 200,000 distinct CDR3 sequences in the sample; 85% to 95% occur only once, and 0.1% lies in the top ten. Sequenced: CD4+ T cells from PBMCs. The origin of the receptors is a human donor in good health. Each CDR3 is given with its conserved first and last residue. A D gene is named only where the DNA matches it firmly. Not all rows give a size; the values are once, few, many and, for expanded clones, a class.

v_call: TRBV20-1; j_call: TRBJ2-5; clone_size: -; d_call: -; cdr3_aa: CSAREGAEETQYF; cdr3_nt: TGCAGTGCTCGCGAAGGGGCTGAGGAGACCCAGTACTTC
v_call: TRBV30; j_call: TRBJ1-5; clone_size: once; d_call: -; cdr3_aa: CAWSRGQVGNQPQHF; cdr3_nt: TGTGCCTGGAGCCGGGGGCAGGTGGGCAATCAGCCCCAGCATTTT
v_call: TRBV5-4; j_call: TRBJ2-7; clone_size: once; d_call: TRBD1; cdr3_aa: CASSWDRGIYEQYF; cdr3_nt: TGTGCCAGCAGCTGGGACAGGGGGATCTACGAGCAGTACTTC
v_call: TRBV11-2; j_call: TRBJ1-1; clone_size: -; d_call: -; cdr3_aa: CASTRTREAFF; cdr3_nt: TGTGCCAGCACCCGCACCCGAGAAGCTTTCTTT
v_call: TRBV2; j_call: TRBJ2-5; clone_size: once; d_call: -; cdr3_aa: CASIPGQGAQYF; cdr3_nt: TGTGCCAGCATACCGGGGCAAGGGGCCCAGTACTTC
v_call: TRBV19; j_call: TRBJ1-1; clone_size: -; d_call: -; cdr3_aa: CASNDRLITEAFF; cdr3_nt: TGTGCCAGTAACGACAGGTTGATCACTGAAGCTTTCTTT
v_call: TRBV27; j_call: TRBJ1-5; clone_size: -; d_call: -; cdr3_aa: CASAGTVGFQPQHF; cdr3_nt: TGTGCCAGCGCAGGAACGGTTGGTTTTCAGCCCCAGCATTTT
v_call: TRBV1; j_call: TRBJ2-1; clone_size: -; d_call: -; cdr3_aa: CTSSHPNRASGAYNEQFF; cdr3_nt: TGCACCAGCAGCCACCCTAATAGGGCTAGCGGGGCATACAATGAGCAGTTCTTC
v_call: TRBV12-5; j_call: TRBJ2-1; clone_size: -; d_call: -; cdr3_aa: CASGSDLNRAEQFF; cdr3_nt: TGTGCTAGTGGTTCGGACCTGAATCGAGCTGAGCAGTTCTTC
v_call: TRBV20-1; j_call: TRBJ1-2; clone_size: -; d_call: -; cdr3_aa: CSASSGGYTF; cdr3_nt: TGCAGTGCCAGTAGCGGAGGCTACACCTTC
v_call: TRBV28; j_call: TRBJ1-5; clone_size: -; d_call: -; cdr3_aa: CASSSGQGNQPQHF; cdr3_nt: TGTGCCAGCAGTTCAGGGCAGGGTAATCAGCCCCAGCATTTT
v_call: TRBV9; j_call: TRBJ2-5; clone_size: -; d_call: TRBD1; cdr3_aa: CASNRDSQETQYF; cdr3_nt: TGTGCCAGCAACAGGGACAGTCAAGAGACCCAGTACTTC
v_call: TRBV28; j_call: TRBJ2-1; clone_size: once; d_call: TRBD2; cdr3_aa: CASLTSGRLDEQFF; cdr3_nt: TGTGCCAGCCTTACTAGCGGGAGGTTGGATGAGCAGTTCTTC
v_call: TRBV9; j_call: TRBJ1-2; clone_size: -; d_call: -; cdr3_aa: CASSVEDAALSYGYTF; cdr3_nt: TGTGCCAGCAGCGTAGAAGATGCAGCCCTCTCCTATGGCTACACCTTC
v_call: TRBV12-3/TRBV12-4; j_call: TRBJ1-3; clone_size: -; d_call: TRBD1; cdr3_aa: CATQGDGNTIYF; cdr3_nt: TGTGCCACGCAGGGGGACGGAAACACCATATATTTT
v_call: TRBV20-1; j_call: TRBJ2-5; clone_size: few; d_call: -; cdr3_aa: CSARVGETQYF; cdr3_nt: TGCAGTGCTAGGGTGGGGGAGACCCAGTACTTC
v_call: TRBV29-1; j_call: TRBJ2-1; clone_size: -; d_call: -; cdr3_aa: CSVDPGYGSSYNEQFF; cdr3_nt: TGCAGCGTTGATCCCGGGTACGGCTCTTCCTACAATGAGCAGTTCTTC
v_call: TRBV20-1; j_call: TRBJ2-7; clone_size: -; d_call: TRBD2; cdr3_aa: CSAQLAGGSEQYF; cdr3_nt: TGCAGTGCTCAACTAGCGGGGGGGAGTGAGCAGTACTTC
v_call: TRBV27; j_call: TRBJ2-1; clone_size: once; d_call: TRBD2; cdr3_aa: CASSLGYGLAGGLSYNEQFF; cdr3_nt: TGTGCCAGCAGTTTAGGGTACGGACTAGCGGGGGGGCTCTCCTACAATGAGCAGTTCTTC
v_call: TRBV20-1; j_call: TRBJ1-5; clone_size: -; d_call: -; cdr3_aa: CSARGVTDNQPQHF; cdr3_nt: TGCAGTGCTAGAGGTGTGACAGACAATCAGCCCCAGCATTTT
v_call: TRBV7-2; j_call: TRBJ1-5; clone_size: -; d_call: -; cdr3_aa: CASSQNVRGHQPQHF; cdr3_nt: TGTGCCAGCAGCCAAAACGTCCGGGGACACCAGCCCCAGCATTTT
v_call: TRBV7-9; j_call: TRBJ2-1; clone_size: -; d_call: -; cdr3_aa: CASSVRTGGWFF; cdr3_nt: TGTGCCAGCAGCGTGAGGACAGGAGGGTGGTTCTTC
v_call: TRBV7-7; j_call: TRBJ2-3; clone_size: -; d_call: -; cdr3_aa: CASSLMGPEDTQYF; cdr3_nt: TGTGCCAGCAGCTTAATGGGACCGGAAGATACGCAGTATTTT
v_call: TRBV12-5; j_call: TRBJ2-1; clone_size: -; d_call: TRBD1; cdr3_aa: CASAKQDRVMNEQFF; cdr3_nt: TGTGCTAGTGCCAAGCAGGACAGGGTGATGAATGAGCAGTTCTTC
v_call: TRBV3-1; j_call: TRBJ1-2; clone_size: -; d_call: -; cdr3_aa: CASSQQSASLYGYTF; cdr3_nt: TGTGCCAGCAGCCAACAATCGGCCTCTCTCTATGGCTACACCTTC
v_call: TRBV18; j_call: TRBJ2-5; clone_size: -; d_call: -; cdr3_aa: CASSLLITQYF; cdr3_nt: TGTGCCAGCTCACTCCTAATCACCCAGTACTTC
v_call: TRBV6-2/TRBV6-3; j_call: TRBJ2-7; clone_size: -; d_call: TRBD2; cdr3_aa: CASSWSSGGYYEQYF; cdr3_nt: TGTGCCAGCAGTTGGAGTAGCGGGGGGTACTACGAGCAGTACTTC
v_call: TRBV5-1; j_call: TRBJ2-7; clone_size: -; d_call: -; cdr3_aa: CASSFKEGAGGYYEQYF; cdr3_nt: TGCGCCAGCAGCTTTAAGGAAGGGGCCGGCGGCTACTACGAGCAGTACTTC
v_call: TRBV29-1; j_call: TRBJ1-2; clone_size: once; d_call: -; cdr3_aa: CSELGSAGYTF; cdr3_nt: TGCAGCGAGTTAGGGTCGGCTGGCTACACCTTC
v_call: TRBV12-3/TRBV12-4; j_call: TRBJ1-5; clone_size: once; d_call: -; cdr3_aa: CASSFTEANQPQHF; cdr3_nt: TGTGCCAGCAGTTTCACAGAGGCAAATCAGCCCCAGCATTTT
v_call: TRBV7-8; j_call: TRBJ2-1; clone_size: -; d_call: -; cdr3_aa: CASSLGWTDNEQFF; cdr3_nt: TGTGCCAGCAGCCTAGGGTGGACCGACAATGAGCAGTTCTTC
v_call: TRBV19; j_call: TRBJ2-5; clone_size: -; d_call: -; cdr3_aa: CASSARDGGTQYF; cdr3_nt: TGTGCCAGTAGTGCCCGGGACGGGGGGACCCAGTACTTC
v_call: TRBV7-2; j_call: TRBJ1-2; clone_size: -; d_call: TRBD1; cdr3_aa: CASSLATGLYTF; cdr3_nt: TGTGCCAGCAGCTTAGCGACAGGGTTATACACCTTC
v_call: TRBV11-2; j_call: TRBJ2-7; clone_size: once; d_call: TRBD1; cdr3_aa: CASTRSGGGYEQYF; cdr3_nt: TGTGCCAGCACGCGGTCAGGGGGCGGCTACGAGCAGTACTTC
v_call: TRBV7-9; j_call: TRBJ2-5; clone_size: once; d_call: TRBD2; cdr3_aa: CASSVGLGGTETQYF; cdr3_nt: TGTGCCAGCAGCGTCGGACTGGGGGGGACAGAGACCCAGTACTTC
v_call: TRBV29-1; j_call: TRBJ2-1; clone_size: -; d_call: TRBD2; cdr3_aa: CSVDETSGRNEQFF; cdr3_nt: TGCAGCGTTGACGAGACTAGCGGGAGGAATGAGCAGTTCTTC
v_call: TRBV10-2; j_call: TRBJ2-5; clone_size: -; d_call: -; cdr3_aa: CASGDSEPQYF; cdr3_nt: TGCGCCAGCGGAGACTCGGAACCCCAGTACTTC
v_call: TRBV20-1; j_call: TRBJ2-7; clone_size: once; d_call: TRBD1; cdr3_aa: CSAIDRDPYEQYF; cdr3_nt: TGCAGTGCTATAGACAGGGACCCCTACGAGCAGTACTTC
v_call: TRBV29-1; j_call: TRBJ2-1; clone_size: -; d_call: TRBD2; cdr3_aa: CSVVTSGDGEQFF; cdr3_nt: TGCAGCGTTGTCACTAGCGGGGACGGTGAGCAGTTCTTC
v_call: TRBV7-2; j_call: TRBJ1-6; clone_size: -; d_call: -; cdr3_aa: CASSLPGYNNSPLHF; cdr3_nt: TGTGCCAGCAGCTTACCGGGTTACAATAATTCACCCCTCCACTTT
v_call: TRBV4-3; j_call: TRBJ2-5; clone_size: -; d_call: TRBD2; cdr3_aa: CASSQAGGPQETQYF; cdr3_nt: TGCGCCAGCAGCCAAGCGGGGGGGCCCCAAGAGACCCAGTACTTC
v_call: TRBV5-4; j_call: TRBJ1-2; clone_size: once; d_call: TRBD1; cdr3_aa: CASSSTGQNYGYTF; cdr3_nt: TGTGCCAGCAGCTCTACGGGACAGAACTATGGCTACACCTTC
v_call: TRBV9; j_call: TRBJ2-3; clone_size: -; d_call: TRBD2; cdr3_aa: CASSVVGLAVDTQYF; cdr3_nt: TGTGCCAGCAGCGTAGTTGGACTAGCTGTGGATACGCAGTATTTT
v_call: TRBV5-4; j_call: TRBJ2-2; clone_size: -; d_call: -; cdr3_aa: CASSRTEPGELFF; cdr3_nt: TGTGCCAGCAGCAGGACAGAGCCCGGGGAGCTGTTTTTT
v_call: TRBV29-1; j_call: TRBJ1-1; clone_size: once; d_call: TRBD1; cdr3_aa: CSAPTDSWDRENTEAFF; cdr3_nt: TGCAGCGCTCCGACTGACTCTTGGGACAGGGAGAACACTGAAGCTTTCTTT
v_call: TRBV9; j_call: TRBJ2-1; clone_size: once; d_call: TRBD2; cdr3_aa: CASSRGTSLYNEQFF; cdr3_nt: TGTGCCAGCAGCCGGGGGACTAGCCTCTACAATGAGCAGTTCTTC
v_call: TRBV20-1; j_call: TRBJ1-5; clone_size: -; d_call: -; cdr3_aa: CSAPQGMGRQPQHF; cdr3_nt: TGCAGTGCACCGCAGGGGATGGGGCGTCAGCCCCAGCATTTT
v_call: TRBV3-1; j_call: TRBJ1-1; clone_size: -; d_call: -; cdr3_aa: CASSPPGNTEAFF; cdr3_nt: TGTGCCAGCAGCCCGCCGGGGAACACTGAAGCTTTCTTT
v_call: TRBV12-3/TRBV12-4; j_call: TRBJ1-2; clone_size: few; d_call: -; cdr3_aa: CASTADRNYGYTF; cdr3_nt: TGTGCCAGCACCGCGGACAGAAACTATGGCTACACCTTC
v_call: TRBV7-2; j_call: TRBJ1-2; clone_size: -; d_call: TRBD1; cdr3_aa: CASSRQGEGIAGYTF; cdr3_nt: TGTGCCAGCTCACGTCAGGGGGAGGGGATTGCTGGCTACACCTTC
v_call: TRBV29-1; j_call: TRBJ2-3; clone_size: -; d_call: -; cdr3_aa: CSVRVHSGDSTDTQYF; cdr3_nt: TGCAGCGTTAGGGTCCATTCGGGGGACAGCACAGATACGCAGTATTTT
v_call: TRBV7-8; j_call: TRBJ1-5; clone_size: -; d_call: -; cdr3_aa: CASSLAQQYSNQPQHF; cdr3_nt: TGTGCCAGCAGCTTAGCGCAACAGTATAGCAATCAGCCCCAGCATTTT
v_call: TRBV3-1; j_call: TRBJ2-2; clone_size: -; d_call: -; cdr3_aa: CASSQDRPSRTNTGELFF; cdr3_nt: TGTGCCAGCAGCCAAGATCGGCCTAGCCGAACGAACACCGGGGAGCTGTTTTTT
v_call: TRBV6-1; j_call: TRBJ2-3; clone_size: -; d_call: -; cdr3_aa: CASSEIHANSGDTQYF; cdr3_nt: TGTGCCAGCAGTGAGATTCACGCAAACAGCGGAGATACGCAGTATTTT